The rows below give T cell receptor beta chains drawn from one sample of a study of cytomegalovirus exposure and HLA in healthy donors. The repertoire was sequenced with immunoSEQ multiplex PCR; TCRdb's copy has only in-frame clones and lacks some. The sample lists about 160,000 clones; about nine tenths were seen once. The specimen sequenced was PBMCs. The receptors here all came from a man aged 18 to 29 in good health and CMV-seropositive. CDR3s include the opening cysteine and the closing phenylalanine or tryptophan. D genes are given only for firm matches. Clone size, where shown, is once, few, many, or a class for clones that have expanded.

CDR3 protein	CDR3 DNA	CDR3 length	D gene	V gene	J gene	clone size
CASSLDGGNQPQHF	TGCGCCAGCAGCCTGGACGGGGGAAATCAGCCCCAGCATTTT	14	NA	TRBV5-1	TRBJ1-5	NA
CASSRPGTGKGYTF	TGTGCCAGCAGCCGTCCGGGGACAGGGAAGGGCTACACCTTC	14	TRBD1	TRBV6-6	TRBJ1-2	NA
CASSQRGTGASNTGELFF	TGTGCCAGCAGCCAGAGAGGGACAGGGGCTTCGAACACCGGGGAGCTGTTTTTT	18	TRBD1	TRBV4-2	TRBJ2-2	NA
CASSYSEVAYNEQFF	TGTGCCAGCAGTTACTCGGAGGTGGCCTACAATGAGCAGTTCTTC	15	NA	TRBV6-5	TRBJ2-1	NA
CASSPLSGNTEAFF	TGTGCCAGCTCACCACTGTCGGGAAACACTGAAGCTTTCTTT	14	NA	TRBV18	TRBJ1-1	NA
CASRRRDQGTQYF	TGTGCCAGCAGACGTAGAGACCAGGGTACGCAGTATTTT	13	NA	TRBV9	TRBJ2-3	NA
CASSASLYSNQPQHF	TGTGCCAGCAGCGCATCACTCTATAGCAATCAGCCCCAGCATTTT	15	NA	TRBV6-5	TRBJ1-5	few
CASSQDIGTSFSGELFF	TGCGCCAGCAGCCAAGATATTGGGACTAGTTTTTCGGGGGAGCTGTTTTTT	17	TRBD2	TRBV4-1	TRBJ2-2	NA
CSVERTGELFF	TGCAGCGTTGAGAGAACCGGGGAGCTGTTTTTT	11	NA	TRBV29-1	TRBJ2-2	NA
CAISESRTWEQYF	TGTGCCATCAGTGAGTCAAGGACTTGGGAGCAGTACTTC	13	NA	TRBV10-3	TRBJ2-7	NA
CASSGRLAGVYEQYF	TGTGCCAGCAGTGGAAGACTAGCGGGAGTCTACGAGCAGTACTTC	15	TRBD2	TRBV27	TRBJ2-7	few
CASSEREQGEKLFF	TGTGCCAGCAGTGAACGGGAGCAAGGTGAAAAACTGTTTTTT	14	NA	TRBV6-1	TRBJ1-4	NA
CASSLTTGANGYTF	TGTGCCAGCAGTTTAACTACAGGGGCAAATGGCTACACCTTC	14	TRBD1	TRBV28	TRBJ1-2	NA
CASSSTAQETQYF	TGTGCCAGCAGCTCGACAGCACAAGAGACCCAGTACTTC	13	NA	TRBV7-3	TRBJ2-5	NA
CASSHRIRQETQYF	TGTGCCAGCAGCCACAGGATCCGACAAGAGACCCAGTACTTC	14	NA	TRBV14	TRBJ2-5	NA
CASSTSGIGGELFF	TGTGCCAGCAGTACTAGCGGTATAGGCGGGGAGCTGTTTTTT	14	TRBD2	TRBV28	TRBJ2-2	NA
CASSLDESGLQETQYF	TGCGCCAGCAGCTTGGATGAGAGCGGTCTCCAAGAGACCCAGTACTTC	16	NA	TRBV5-1	TRBJ2-5	NA
CASSLSGGAFEQFF	TGTGCCAGCAGTTTGAGCGGGGGGGCGTTTGAGCAGTTCTTC	14	TRBD2	TRBV28	TRBJ2-1	NA
CASSLGGGGPPNPYGYTF	TGTGCCAGCAGCTTGGGAGGGGGCGGACCTCCAAACCCTTATGGCTACACCTTC	18	TRBD1	TRBV5-4	TRBJ1-2	NA
CSVDRAGETQYF	TGCAGCGTTGACAGGGCAGGGGAGACCCAGTACTTC	12	NA	TRBV29-1	TRBJ2-5	NA
CASSRFQGAGANVLTF	TGTGCCAGCAGCCGATTCCAAGGAGCCGGGGCCAACGTCCTGACTTTC	16	NA	TRBV5-5	TRBJ2-6	NA
CASSRQGGSGEQFF	TGTGCCAGCAGCCGCCAGGGGGGTTCAGGTGAGCAGTTCTTC	14	NA	TRBV14	TRBJ2-1	NA
CASSEAGGQPQHF	TGTGCCAGCAGTGAAGCGGGGGGACAGCCCCAGCATTTT	13	NA	TRBV6-1	TRBJ1-5	once
CASSEELGRGAFF	TGTGCCAGCAGTGAAGAACTAGGCAGGGGAGCTTTCTTT	13	NA	TRBV2	TRBJ1-1	NA
CASSVALRGERQYF	TGTGCCAGCAGCGTAGCCCTGCGGGGGGAGCGACAGTACTTC	14	TRBD2	TRBV9	TRBJ2-7	NA
CASSSTGLESINYGYTF	TGTGCCAGCAGTTCTACAGGATTAGAGTCGATAAACTATGGCTACACCTTC	17	NA	TRBV28	TRBJ1-2	NA
CASSFWYASESTDTQYF	TGTGCCAGCAGTTTTTGGTATGCCAGCGAAAGCACAGATACGCAGTATTTT	17	NA	TRBV27	TRBJ2-3	NA
CASSYSTATNEKLFF	TGTGCCAGCAGTTACTCGACTGCAACTAATGAAAAACTGTTTTTT	15	NA	TRBV6-6	TRBJ1-4	NA
CASSLSGERETQYF	TGTGCCAGCAGCCTCTCCGGGGAGAGAGAGACCCAGTACTTC	14	NA	TRBV7-6	TRBJ2-5	NA
CASNYRDRGHNEQFF	TGTGCCAGCAACTACCGGGACAGGGGCCACAATGAGCAGTTCTTC	15	TRBD1	TRBV5-6	TRBJ2-1	NA
CASSSDRGVSAFF	TGTGCCAGCAGCTCCGACAGGGGGGTCTCAGCTTTCTTT	13	TRBD1	TRBV7-2	TRBJ1-1	NA
CASSDPGGLSYEQYF	TGTGCCAGCAGTGACCCGGGAGGACTCTCCTACGAGCAGTACTTC	15	TRBD2	TRBV2	TRBJ2-7	NA
CASSGPGQGNGGYTF	TGTGCCAGCAGTGGCCCGGGACAGGGTAATGGTGGCTACACCTTC	15	TRBD1	TRBV28	TRBJ1-2	NA
CASSVLENEQFF	TGTGCCAGCAGTGTTCTTGAGAATGAGCAGTTCTTC	12	NA	TRBV2	TRBJ2-1	NA
CTSDRDSEGSYEQYF	TGCACCAGCGACCGGGACTCGGAAGGCTCCTACGAGCAGTACTTC	15	NA	TRBV1	TRBJ2-7	NA
CASSLFWRTTYEQYF	TGTGCCAGCAGCTTATTTTGGCGGACAACCTACGAGCAGTACTTC	15	NA	TRBV7-8	TRBJ2-7	NA
CASSLGLAGGYAQYF	TGTGCCAGCAGCTTAGGACTAGCGGGAGGGTATGCCCAGTACTTC	15	TRBD2	TRBV7-2	TRBJ2-5	few
CASSPFVGETQYF	TGTGCCAGCAGCCCCTTCGTCGGGGAGACCCAGTACTTC	13	NA	TRBV7-3	TRBJ2-5	NA
CASSPTGSGNTEAFF	TGTGCCAGCAGCCCGACAGGGTCCGGGAACACTGAAGCTTTCTTT	15	TRBD1	TRBV5-4	TRBJ1-1	NA
CASSQEAGGRSYNEQFF	TGCGCCAGCAGCCAAGAAGCAGGCGGGAGGTCCTACAATGAGCAGTTCTTC	17	TRBD2	TRBV4-1	TRBJ2-1	NA
CASRPTGGSYEQYF	TGTGCCAGCAGACCGACAGGGGGCTCCTACGAGCAGTACTTC	14	TRBD1	TRBV28	TRBJ2-7	NA
CASSAGVLSTDTQYF	TGTGCCAGCAGTGCAGGGGTTCTTAGCACAGATACGCAGTATTTT	15	NA	TRBV6-1	TRBJ2-3	NA
CASSFPPGGTGELFF	TGCGCCAGCAGCTTCCCTCCCGGAGGCACCGGGGAGCTGTTTTTT	15	NA	TRBV5-1	TRBJ2-2	NA
CSVGGNTGELFF	TGCAGCGTTGGAGGGAACACCGGGGAGCTGTTTTTT	12	NA	TRBV29-1	TRBJ2-2	NA
CASSISGYPNQPQHF	TGTGCCAGTAGTATATCAGGGTATCCCAATCAGCCCCAGCATTTT	15	NA	TRBV19	TRBJ1-5	NA
CASSFLTGSNYNEQFF	TGTGCCAGCAGCTTCCTGACAGGGTCTAACTACAATGAGCAGTTCTTC	16	TRBD1	TRBV7-9	TRBJ2-1	NA
CASSPRLAGGRERTQYF	TGTGCCAGCAGCCCAAGACTAGCGGGAGGGCGAGAGCGGACCCAGTACTTC	17	TRBD2	TRBV7-9	TRBJ2-5	NA
CASSDWGGITETQYF	TGTGCCAGCAGTGACTGGGGGGGAATTACGGAGACCCAGTACTTC	15	TRBD2	TRBV25-1	TRBJ2-5	once
CASSLTGTENTGELFF	TGCGCCAGCAGCTTGACCGGGACAGAGAACACCGGGGAGCTGTTTTTT	16	TRBD1	TRBV5-1	TRBJ2-2	NA
CASRGRTGARSVAAFF	TGTGCCAGCAGGGGGCGGACAGGGGCGAGGTCGGTCGCAGCTTTCTTT	16	TRBD1	TRBV2	TRBJ1-1	NA
CAADRVVSYEQYF	TGTGCCGCGGACAGGGTGGTGTCCTACGAGCAGTACTTC	13	TRBD1	TRBV30	TRBJ2-7	NA